This T cell receptor beta chain was documented in a study of identical twins. In germline, CDR1 is MGHRA, CDR2 YSYEKL. Deletions cut 1 base from V and 3 bases from J, with 6 bases between. The CDR3 loop spans 13 amino acids. This clonotype was detected many times. TCRdb passed the 5' RACE reads through MiXCR, listing each CDR3 protein once. This table holds a few hundred thousand distinct CDR3 sequences, about 8.9% found once. These same records also appear under a second study, on yellow fever vaccine responses in identical twins.

Sequenced: memory (CD45RO+) T cells sorted from blood. V usage is TRBV4-1 and J usage is TRBJ1-1; no firm D call. This sequence originates from a woman younger than 35 in good health. The CDR3 reads CASSQGLDTEAFF. CDR3 DNA: TGCGCCAGCAGCCAAGGATTAGACACTGAAGCTTTCTTT.